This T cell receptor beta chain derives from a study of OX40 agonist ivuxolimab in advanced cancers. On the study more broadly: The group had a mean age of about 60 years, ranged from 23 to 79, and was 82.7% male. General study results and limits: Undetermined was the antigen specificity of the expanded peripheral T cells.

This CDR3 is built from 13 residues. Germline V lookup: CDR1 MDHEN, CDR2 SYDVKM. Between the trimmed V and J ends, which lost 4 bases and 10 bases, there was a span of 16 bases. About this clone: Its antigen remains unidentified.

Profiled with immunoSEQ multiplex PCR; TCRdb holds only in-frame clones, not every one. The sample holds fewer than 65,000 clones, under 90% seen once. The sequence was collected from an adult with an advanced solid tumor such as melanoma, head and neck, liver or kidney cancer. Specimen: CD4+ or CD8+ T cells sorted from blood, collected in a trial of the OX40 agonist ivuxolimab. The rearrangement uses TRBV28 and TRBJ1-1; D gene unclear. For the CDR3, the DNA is TGTGCCAGCAGTTCCACTCGACGGCGGATAGCTTTCTTT. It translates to CASSSTRRRIAFF.